This TCR beta chain came from a study of patients and donors after allogeneic stem cell transplantation. One entry per CDR3 protein results from TCRdb running MiXCR on the RT-PCR reads. The sample has under 30,000 distinct CDR3 sequences, around 7.9% seen once. Germline CDR1 reads SQVTM; CDR2 reads ANQGSEA. V shed 7 bases, J shed 8 bases, and the junction held 7 bases outside the gene matches. There are 11 residues in the CDR3. This TCR was sampled from a human donor who was either an allogeneic HSCT recipient or a stem cell or donor lymphocyte infusion donor (not recorded which). It is not recorded whose cells these are; they may come from a transplant donor. Sequencing was performed on blood, either unsorted or a sorted T cell fraction (not recorded which). The V and J genes are TRBV29-1 and TRBJ1-1; 7 nucleotides align to TRBD1. CDR3 loop: CSAWDSQEAFF. In DNA form, the CDR3 reads TGCAGCGCCTGGGACAGCCAAGAAGCTTTCTTT. The full variable domain, rest sourced from reference TRBV29-1 and TRBJ1-1, is SAVISQKPSRDICQRGTSLTIQCQVDSQVTMMFWYRQQPGQSLTLIATANQGSEATYESGFVIDKFPISRPNLTFSTLTVSNMSPEDSSIYLCSAWDSQEAFFGQGTRLTVV.